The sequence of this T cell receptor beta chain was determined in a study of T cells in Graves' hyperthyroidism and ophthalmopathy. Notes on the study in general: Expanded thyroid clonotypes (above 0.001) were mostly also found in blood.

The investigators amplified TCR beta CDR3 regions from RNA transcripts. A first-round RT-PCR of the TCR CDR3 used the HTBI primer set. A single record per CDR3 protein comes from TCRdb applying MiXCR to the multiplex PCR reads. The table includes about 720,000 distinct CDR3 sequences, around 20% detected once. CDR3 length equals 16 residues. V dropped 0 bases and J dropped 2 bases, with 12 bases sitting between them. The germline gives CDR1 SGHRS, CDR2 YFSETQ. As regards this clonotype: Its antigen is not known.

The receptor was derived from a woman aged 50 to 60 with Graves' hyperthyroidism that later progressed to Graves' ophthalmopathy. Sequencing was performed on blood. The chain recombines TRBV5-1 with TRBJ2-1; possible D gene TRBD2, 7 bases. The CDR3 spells CASSLVAGAPYNEQFF. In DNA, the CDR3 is TGCGCCAGCAGCTTGGTTGCGGGGGCCCCCTACAATGAGCAGTTCTTC. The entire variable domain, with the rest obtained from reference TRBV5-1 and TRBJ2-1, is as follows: KAGVTQTPRYLIKTRGQQVTLSCSPISGHRSVSWYQQTPGQGLQFLFEYFSETQRNKGNFPGRFSGRQFSNSRSEMNVSTLELGDSALYLCASSLVAGAPYNEQFFGPGTRLTVL.